The table lists the clone carrying this T cell receptor (beta chain) with a count of one. These data are taken from a study of blood T cell repertoires in COVID-19. Overall study: Material from acute and convalescent COVID-19 was sourced from the United States, Italy and Spain. T cells, B-cell-depleted T cells, or PBMCs supplied cDNA or gDNA.

There are 13 residues in the CDR3. The germline V and J ends were trimmed by 8 bases and 2 bases, with 12 bases remaining between them. The germline V gene has CDR1 ENHRY and CDR2 SYGVKD. Authors' data handling: Amplifying reference gene primers gave estimates of nucleated cell counts. Repertoires were generated with immunoSEQ multiplex PCR, while TCRdb's copy carries only in-frame clones and drops some. D and trimming were read from the DNA, whereas the V and J calls and clone size are those reported in that table. The sample yields under 250,000 clones, approximately 80% seen once. The specimen was peripheral blood. This TCR was recovered from a human donor in a cohort sampled during active COVID-19. This chain joins TRBV10-3 and TRBJ2-5; D unresolved. The CDR3 here is CAILDSLQETQYF. The CDR3 DNA follows: TGTGCCATCCTCGATAGCCTTCAAGAGACCCAGTACTTC.